The 15 T cell receptor beta chains presented below share a single source sample, sequenced in a study of blood T cells in healthy people across ages. Primed by a sample-barcoded 5' primer and a J-beta primer mix, a second PCR proceeded for roughly 6 to 12 cycles. Via MiXCR, TCRdb re-called the 5' RACE reads, giving one row per CDR3 protein. The repertoire has around 1,900,000 distinct CDR3 sequences, about two fifths of them found once; the top ten carry more than 20%. Sequencing was done on a sample of blood. The receptors here all came from a human donor in good health.

This clonotype appeared a few times. The chain links TRBV15 to TRBJ2-3; no clear D. The CDR3 covers 13 residues. V shed 0 bases and J shed 7 bases, with 8 bases lying between them. The germline V gene encodes CDR1 LNHNV and CDR2 YYDKDF (reference sequence). This CDR3 reads CATSRDLRNTQYF. In DNA form, the CDR3 reads TGTGCCACCAGCAGAGATCTGAGGAATACGCAGTATTTT.

This clonotype was counted only a few times. The rearrangement uses TRBV5-6 and TRBJ2-1; the D is unclear. The CDR3 covers 12 residues. Germline CDR1 and CDR2: SGHDT and YYEEEE. The germline V and J ends were trimmed by 0 bases and 7 bases, with 5 bases remaining between them. The CDR3 DNA follows: TGTGCCAGCAGCTTGGTACAGAATGAGCAGTTCTTC. Translated, it gives CASSLVQNEQFF.

The chain has TRBV12-3 or TRBV12-4 and TRBJ2-1, with D uncertain. Trimming stripped 8 bases from V and 2 bases from J, with 31 bases between. CDR3 length: 20 amino acids. The CDR3: CASPNPRTNASSFAYNEQFF. The DNA for the CDR3 is TGTGCCAGCCCAAACCCCCGGACCAATGCATCTAGTTTCGCCTACAATGAGCAGTTCTTC.

V and J are TRBV7-9 and TRBJ1-5; D gene unclear. This CDR3 is 17 amino acids long. V lost 1 base to trimming and J lost 0 bases, with 13 bases between them. Per germline, CDR1 SEHNR and CDR2 FQNEAQ (reference sequence). CDR3 coding DNA: TGTGCCAGCAGCTTAGTAGGCTGGGAGAATAGCAATCAGCCCCAGCATTTT. Residues: CASSLVGWENSNQPQHF.

This clonotype was recorded a few times. DNA of the CDR3: TGTGCCAGCAGCTCCCAACACAGGGATTTGAGCTATGGCTACACCTTC. It translates to CASSSQHRDLSYGYTF. The rearrangement links TRBV5-5 to TRBJ1-2, with D perhaps TRBD1 (6 bases). The CDR3 is 16 residues long. Trimming removed 3 bases at V and 4 bases at J, with 19 bases between. Germline CDR1 is SGHKS and CDR2 is YYEKEE (reference sequence).

This chain uses TRBV20-1 with TRBJ2-7; D is perhaps TRBD2 (6 bases). Deletions cut 6 bases from V and 2 bases from J, with 26 bases between. The CDR3 has 17 residues. Germline V lookup: CDR1 DFQATT, CDR2 SNEGSKA (reference sequence). The CDR3 sequence: CSAWAASAPERPYEQYF. DNA for the CDR3: TGCAGTGCCTGGGCGGCTAGCGCCCCGGAGAGACCCTACGAGCAGTACTTC.

Turning to this clonotype: A read error may produce the germline difference seen at one junction end. The chain employs TRBV15 and TRBJ2-5, with 8 bases aligning to TRBD2. CDR1 LNHNV and CDR2 YYDKDF come from the germline V gene (reference sequence). CDR3 length equals 15 residues. The CDR3 DNA sequence: TGTGCCACCAGCAGAGATGCGGGGGGAATCCACGAGCAGTATTTC. Residues: CATSRDAGGIHEQYF.

V usage is TRBV11-1 and J usage is TRBJ1-1, with D perhaps matching TRBD1 (5 bases). V dropped 4 bases and J dropped 2 bases, with 14 bases sitting between them. The CDR3 extends over 15 amino acids. Germline CDR1 SGHAT, CDR2 FQDESV (reference sequence). The CDR3 protein is CASSSNRRLNTEAFF. DNA for the CDR3: TGTGCCAGCAGCTCGAACAGGAGGTTAAACACTGAAGCTTTCTTT.

The chain carries TRBV20-1 and TRBJ2-3; the match to TRBD2 covers 7 bases. Germline V lookup: CDR1 DFQATT, CDR2 SNEGSKA (reference sequence). V lost 4 bases, J lost 2 bases, and 6 bases stayed unmatched. The CDR3 runs 14 residues. The chain's CDR3 is CSATGGSYTDTQYF. The CDR3 DNA is TGCAGTGCTACCGGGGGGTCCTACACAGATACGCAGTATTTT.

The chain carries TRBV15 and TRBJ2-1, with TRBD1 as a possible D gene (6 bases). Trimming took off 0 bases at V and 9 bases at J, with 27 bases between the two ends. This CDR3 is 19 amino acids long. CDR1 is LNHNV, CDR2 YYDKDF, per germline (reference sequence). CDR3 sequence reads: CATSREPGHPFWAYGEQFF. CDR3 nucleotides: TGTGCCACCAGCAGAGAACCGGGACACCCCTTTTGGGCTTACGGTGAGCAGTTCTTC.

With respect to this clonotype: The junction does not match germline at one end; this may be a read error. The V and J genes are TRBV24-1 and TRBJ2-7, with D maybe TRBD2 (6 bases). Germline lookup yields CDR1 KGHDR and CDR2 SFDVKD. This CDR3 comprises 13 residues. DNA for the CDR3: TGTGCCCCCAGTGATAACGGGGGTTACGAGCGGTACTTC. Its protein product is CAPSDNGGYERYF.

V gene TRBV12-3 or TRBV12-4 combines with J gene TRBJ2-1; 7 bases map to TRBD1. Germline trimming cut 0 bases from V and 4 bases from J; bases unmatched to any gene: 6. The CDR3 is 16 residues long. This CDR3 reads CASSLAGATGYNEQFF. The CDR3 DNA sequence: TGTGCCAGCAGTTTAGCCGGTGCGACAGGGTACAATGAGCAGTTCTTC.

The chain employs TRBV6-5 and TRBJ2-4, with TRBD1 matching 12 bases. This CDR3 comprises 15 residues. Germline V gene lookup returns CDR1 MNHEY and CDR2 SVGAGI. V was clipped by 2 bases and J by 13 bases; unmatched bases: 9. CDR3 nucleotides: TGTGCCAGCAGTTACCCCGGGACAGGGGGCGCGGAGCAGTACTTC. Protein sequence: CASSYPGTGGAEQYF.

This chain uses TRBV29-1 with TRBJ1-4; D possibly corresponds to TRBD1 (5 bases). CDR3 length: 13 amino acids. V lost 7 bases, J lost 8 bases, and 17 bases lay in between. CDR1 and CDR2 from the germline V gene are SQVTM and ANQGSEA. The CDR3 region has the DNA TGCAGCGCAAGGGGTATGAGTCCAGAAAAACTGTTTTTT. Amino acids: CSARGMSPEKLFF.

The chain uses TRBV29-1 and TRBJ1-1; a weak D match, TRBD1 (6 bases). CDR3 length: 12 residues. Trimming pared 5 bases from V and 4 bases from J, leaving 11 bases between. Germline CDR1 and CDR2: SQVTM and ANQGSEA. This CDR3 reads CSVFGGGTEAFF. DNA of the CDR3: TGCAGCGTTTTCGGGGGCGGCACTGAAGCTTTCTTT.